Sequencing of this T cell receptor beta chain was carried out in a study of blood T cell repertoires in COVID-19. Profiled with immunoSEQ multiplex PCR; TCRdb holds only in-frame clones, not every one. The sample lists 100,000 to 150,000 clones, around 88% occurring once. Germline assignment: CDR1 SGHTA and CDR2 FQGTGA. Trimming took 1 base from V and 6 from J; bases not matched to a gene: 5. The CDR3 extends over 15 amino acids. Sequencing was done on a sample of peripheral blood. This receptor was obtained from a human donor in a cohort sampled during active COVID-19. The rearrangement uses TRBV7-3 and TRBJ2-1; 8 nucleotides line up with TRBD2. CDR3 nucleotide sequence: TGTGCCAGCAGCTTAAGGGGGACTAGTACCAATGAGCAGTTCTTC. As protein: CASSLRGTSTNEQFF.